The source of this T cell receptor (beta chain) is a study of shared clonotypes between healthy human individuals. Per the authors' pipeline: ImmunoSEQ junction-only sequences lacked quality scores, so their filtering differed. Profiling relied on immunoSEQ multiplex PCR, and the TCRdb table lists in-frame clones only, not all of them. D and trimming come from the DNA, and the V and J calls and clone size come from that table. Among some 1 million clones listed, around four fifths were seen once. This CDR3 region has 13 residues. Trimming cost V 4 bases and J 4 bases, with 10 bases left between them. CDR1 is MGHDK and CDR2 is SYGVNS in the germline V gene.

This chain uses TRBV25-1 with TRBJ1-2; TRBD1 is a possible D gene (5 bases). This clonotype was sampled from a young man in good health. The sample was memory CD4+ T cells sorted from blood. The subset denotes: CD45RA-negative fraction. The CDR3 DNA sequence: TGTGCCAGCAGTGCCGGGGGTACCTATGGCTACACCTTC. Translated, it gives CASSAGGTYGYTF.